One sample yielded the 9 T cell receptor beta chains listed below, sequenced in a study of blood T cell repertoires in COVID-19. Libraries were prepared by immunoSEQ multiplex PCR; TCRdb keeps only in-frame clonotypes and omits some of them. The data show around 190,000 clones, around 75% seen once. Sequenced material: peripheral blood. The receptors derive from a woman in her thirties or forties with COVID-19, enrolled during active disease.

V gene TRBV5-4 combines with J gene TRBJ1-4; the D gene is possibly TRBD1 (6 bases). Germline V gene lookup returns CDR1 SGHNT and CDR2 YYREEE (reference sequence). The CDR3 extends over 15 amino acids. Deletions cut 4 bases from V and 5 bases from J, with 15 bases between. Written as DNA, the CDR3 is TGTGCCAGCAGCGTCCAGACAGGCGGCAATGAAAAACTGTTTTTT. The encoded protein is CASSVQTGGNEKLFF.

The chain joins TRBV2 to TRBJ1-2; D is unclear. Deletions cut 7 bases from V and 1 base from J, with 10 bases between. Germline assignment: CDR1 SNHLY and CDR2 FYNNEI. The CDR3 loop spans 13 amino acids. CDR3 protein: CASTEGLNYGYTF. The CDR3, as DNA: TGTGCCAGCACCGAGGGTCTTAACTATGGCTACACCTTC.

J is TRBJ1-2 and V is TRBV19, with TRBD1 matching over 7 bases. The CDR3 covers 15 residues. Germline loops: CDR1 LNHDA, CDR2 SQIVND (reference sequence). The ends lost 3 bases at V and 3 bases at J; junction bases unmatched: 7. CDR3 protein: CASSIEQGSHYGYTF. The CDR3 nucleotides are TGTGCCAGTAGTATTGAACAGGGGTCTCACTATGGCTACACCTTC. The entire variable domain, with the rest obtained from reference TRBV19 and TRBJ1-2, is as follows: DGGITQSPKYLFRKEGQNVTLSCEQNLNHDAMYWYRQDPGQGLRLIYYSQIVNDFQKGDIAEGYSVSREKKESFPLTVTSAQKNPTAFYLCASSIEQGSHYGYTFGSGTRLTVV.

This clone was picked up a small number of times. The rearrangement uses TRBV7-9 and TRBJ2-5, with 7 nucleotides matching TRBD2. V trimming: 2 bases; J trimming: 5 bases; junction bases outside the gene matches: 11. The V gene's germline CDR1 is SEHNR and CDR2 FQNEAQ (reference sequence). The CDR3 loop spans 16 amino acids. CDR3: CASSLLGGSLGETQYF. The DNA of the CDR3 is TGTGCCAGCAGCTTATTGGGCGGGAGTCTCGGGGAGACCCAGTACTTC. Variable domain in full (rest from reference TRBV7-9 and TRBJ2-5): DTGVSQNPRHKITKRGQNVTFRCDPISEHNRLYWYRQTLGQGPEFLTYFQNEAQLEKSRLLSDRFSAERPKGSFSTLEIQRTEQGDSAMYLCASSLLGGSLGETQYFGPGTRLLVL.

DNA for the CDR3: TGTGCCAGCAGACCCCGACAGGGAGGCGGCGGCTACACCTTC. This sequence encodes CASRPRQGGGGYTF. This chain links TRBV7-2 with TRBJ1-2; 7 bases line up with TRBD1. This CDR3 region has 14 residues. Germline V CDR1 and CDR2: SGHTA, FQGNSA. Germline trimming cut 6 bases from V and 8 bases from J; bases unmatched to any gene: 12.

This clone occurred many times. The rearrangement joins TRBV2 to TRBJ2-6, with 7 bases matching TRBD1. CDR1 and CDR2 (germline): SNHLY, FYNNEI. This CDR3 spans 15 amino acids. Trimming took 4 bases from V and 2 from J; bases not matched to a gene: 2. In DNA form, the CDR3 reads TGTGCCAGCAGTGGACAGGGCGCTGGGGCCAACGTCCTGACTTTC. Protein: CASSGQGAGANVLTF.

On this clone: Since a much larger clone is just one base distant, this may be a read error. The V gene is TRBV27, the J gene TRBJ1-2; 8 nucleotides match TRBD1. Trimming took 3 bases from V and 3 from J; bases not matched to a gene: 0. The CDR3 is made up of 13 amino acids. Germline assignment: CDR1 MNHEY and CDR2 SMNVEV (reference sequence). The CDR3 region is CASSLGQDYGYTF. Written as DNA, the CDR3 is TGTGCCAGCAGTTTGGGACAGGACTATGGCTACACCTTC.

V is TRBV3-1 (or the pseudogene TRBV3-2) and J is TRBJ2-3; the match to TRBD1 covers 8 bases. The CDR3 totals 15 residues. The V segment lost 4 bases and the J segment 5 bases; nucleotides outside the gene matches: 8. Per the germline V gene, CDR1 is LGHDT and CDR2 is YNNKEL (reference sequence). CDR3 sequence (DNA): TGTGCCAGCAGCCGCGGACAGGGCCGAGGAGATACGCAGTATTTT. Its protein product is CASSRGQGRGDTQYF.

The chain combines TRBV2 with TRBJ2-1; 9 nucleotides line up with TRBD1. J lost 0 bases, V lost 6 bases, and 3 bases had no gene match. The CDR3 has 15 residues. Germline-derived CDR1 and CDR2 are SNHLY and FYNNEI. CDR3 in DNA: TGTGCCAGCAGGCTACAGGGGGCCTCCTACAATGAGCAGTTCTTC. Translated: CASRLQGASYNEQFF.